This T cell receptor beta chain appears in the sequencing data of a study of shared T cell receptors in the human thymus. The data were produced by immunoSEQ multiplex PCR, yet TCRdb's version contains in-frame clones alone and is incomplete. The sample holds under 450,000 clones; 95% are singletons and the top ten take around 0.018%. Germline trimming cut 7 bases from V and 5 bases from J; bases unmatched to any gene: 13. Per the germline V gene, CDR1 is SQVTM and CDR2 is ANQGSEA. The CDR3 has 15 residues. The V and J genes are TRBV29-1 and TRBJ2-1; 8 nucleotides align to TRBD1. The clonotype originates from a human donor. The specimen was thymocytes. This chain's CDR3 is CSAPSSGGRDNEQFF. CDR3 DNA sequence: TGCAGCGCCCCCTCCTCAGGGGGCAGGGACAATGAGCAGTTCTTC.